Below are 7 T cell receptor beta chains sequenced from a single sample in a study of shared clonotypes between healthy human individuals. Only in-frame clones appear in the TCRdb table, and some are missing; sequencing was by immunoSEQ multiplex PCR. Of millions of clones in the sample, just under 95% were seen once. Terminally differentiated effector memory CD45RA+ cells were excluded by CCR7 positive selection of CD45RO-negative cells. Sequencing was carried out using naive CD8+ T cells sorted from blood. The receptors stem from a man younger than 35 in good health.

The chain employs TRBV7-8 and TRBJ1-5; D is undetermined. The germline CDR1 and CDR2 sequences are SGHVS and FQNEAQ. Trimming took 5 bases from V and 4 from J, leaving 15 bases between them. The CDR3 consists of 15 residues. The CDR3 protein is CASSRGRSVNQPQHF. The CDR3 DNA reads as TGTGCCAGCAGCCGAGGTAGAAGCGTTAATCAGCCCCAGCATTTT.

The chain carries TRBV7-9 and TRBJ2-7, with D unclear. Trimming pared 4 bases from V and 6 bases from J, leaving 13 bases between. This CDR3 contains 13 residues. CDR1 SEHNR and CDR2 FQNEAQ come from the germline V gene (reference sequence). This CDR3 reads CASSSPGSREQYF. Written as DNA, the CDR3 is TGTGCCAGCAGCTCCCCCGGGTCGCGCGAGCAGTACTTC.

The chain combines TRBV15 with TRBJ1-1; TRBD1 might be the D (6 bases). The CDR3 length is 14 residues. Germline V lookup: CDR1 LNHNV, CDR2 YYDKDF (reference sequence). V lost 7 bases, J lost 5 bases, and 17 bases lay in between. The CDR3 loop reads CATNQQGQRTEAFF. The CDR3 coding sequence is TGTGCCACCAACCAACAGGGACAAAGGACTGAAGCTTTCTTT.

CDR3 in amino acids: CATLGAVNTIYF. CDR3 nucleotides: TGTGCCACCCTAGGGGCAGTGAACACCATATATTTT. The chain carries TRBV10-3 and TRBJ1-3; tentatively, D is TRBD1 (5 bases). The CDR3 spans 12 residues. The V and J ends lost 10 bases and 7 bases respectively, with 14 bases between them. CDR1 is ENHRY and CDR2 is SYGVKD in the germline V gene.

The CDR3 protein is CASGYITTQGVNTEAFF. The CDR3 DNA reads TGTGCCAGCGGATATATCACCACACAGGGGGTGAACACTGAAGCTTTCTTT. The rearrangement links TRBV27 to TRBJ1-1; TRBD1 matches at 8 bases. The CDR3 consists of 17 residues. V lost 8 bases, J lost 0 bases, and 14 bases stayed unmatched. Germline V gene lookup returns CDR1 MNHEY and CDR2 SMNVEV (reference sequence).

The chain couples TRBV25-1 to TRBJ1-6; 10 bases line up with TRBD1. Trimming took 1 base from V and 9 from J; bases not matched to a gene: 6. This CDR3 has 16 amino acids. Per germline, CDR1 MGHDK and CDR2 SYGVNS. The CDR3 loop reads CASSELGTGVSSPLHF. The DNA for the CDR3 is TGTGCCAGCAGTGAATTAGGGACAGGGGTCTCTTCACCCCTCCACTTT.

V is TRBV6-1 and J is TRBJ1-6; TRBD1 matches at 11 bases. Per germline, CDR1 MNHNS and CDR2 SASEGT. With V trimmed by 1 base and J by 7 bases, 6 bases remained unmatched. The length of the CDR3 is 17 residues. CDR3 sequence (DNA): TGTGCCAGCAGTGAAGGGATGGGACAGGGGGTAAATTCACCCCTCCACTTT. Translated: CASSEGMGQGVNSPLHF.